The rows below give T cell receptor beta chains drawn from one sample of a study of T cell responses to AZD1222 COVID-19 vaccine. Repertoires were generated with immunoSEQ multiplex PCR, while TCRdb's copy carries only in-frame clones and drops some. The sample yields 46,000 or so clones, 80% to 95% seen once. Material: peripheral blood, obtained 28 days after the second AZD1222 dose. Source of these receptors: an adult who received the AZD1222 COVID-19 vaccine. Each CDR3 is given without its conserved first and last residue.

J	V	CDR3
TRBJ2-7	TRBV29-1	SVEEQDRAYEQY
TRBJ1-5	TRBV24-1	ATSDANTRGPSNQPQH
TRBJ1-5	TRBV6-5	ATRDISNQPQH
TRBJ1-4	TRBV5-1	ASSLIWRGGEKLF
TRBJ1-4	TRBV21-1	ARNTGPNEKLF
TRBJ1-2	TRBV7-2	ASSHEDHYGYT
TRBJ1-2	TRBV7-2	ASSLGRGDT
TRBJ1-6	TRBV7-2	ASSFPGGNSPLH
TRBJ1-6	TRBV25-1	ASSVRDLDNSPLH
TRBJ1-5	TRBV6-2/TRBV6-3	ASSPLLGTGGNNQPQH
TRBJ1-2	TRBV7-2	ASSFSGHPDYGYT
TRBJ1-5	TRBV23-1	ASSQNGTGGSSNQPQH
TRBJ1-2	TRBV6-5	ASSYSNANYGYT
TRBJ1-5	TRBV6-5	ASRPDRVGQPQH
TRBJ1-2	TRBV19	ATRTEATNYGYT
TRBJ1-3	TRBV6-1	ASSPMDTIY
TRBJ2-7	TRBV9	ASSGRDSSYEQY
TRBJ1-5	TRBV3-1/TRBV3-2	ASSERGISNQPQH